This T cell receptor (beta chain) appears in the sequencing data of a study of PD-1 blockade in classical Hodgkin lymphoma (TCRdb year 2020). In terms of the full investigation: Nivolumab dosing was 3 mg/kg intravenously every 2 weeks, continuing until either disease progression or unacceptable toxicity. To define a peripheral blood immune signature of response to PD-1 blockade in classical Hodgkin lymphoma, the study combined TCR beta sequencing with CyTOF.

Genomic DNA was extracted with the Qiagen DNeasy kit from unsorted PBMCs and from negatively selected CD4+ and CD8+ fractions. TCR beta CDR3 regions were subjected to amplification by immunoSEQ multiplex PCR with primers that anneal to V and J segments. A synthetic immune receptor repertoire was used to minimize amplification bias, and any remaining bias was removed computationally after sequencing. The study's own analysis went as follows. Repertoire diversity was quantified as the Shannon entropy index using custom Python scripts. Unsorted, CD4+ and CD8+ repertoires were analyzed separately, except in combined analyses where CD4+ and CD8+ sequences were merged in silico. A clone counted as expanded when the clone's frequency after treatment rose at least 2-fold relative to C1D1, and clones undetected at baseline were given a pseudocount of 0.5. Clones with 0 or 1 copy at C1D1 were classified as singleton clones, and clones with 2 or more copies were classified as non-singleton clones. By matching protein sequences in sorted samples from the same patient, clones expanded in unsorted samples were annotated as CD4+, CD8+ or unknown. Diversity changes from C1D1 to C4D1 were tested in paired samples using Wilcoxon tests. Drawn from immuneACCESS, this table holds only the in-frame rearrangements with V and J called that TCRdb kept. Clones are partly lost; checked studies trace under half to an unresolved V gene and leave the rest unexplained. Clone size and V and J calls were adopted from that table, with D and trimming inferred from the DNA. The sample table records thousands of clones; around four fifths of these occur just once. The ten most abundant clones make up over 3.5% of the sample.

With respect to this clone: Its cognate antigen has yet to be identified. No base qualities exist here, and no much larger clone lies one base off it.

Read against the paper, the sample's time point label means: cycle 1 day 1 (C1D1), immediately before nivolumab initiation. All trial patients had relapsed after autologous stem cell transplantation, with cohorts A, B and C differing in prior brentuximab vedotin exposure. A Miltenyi CD4+ T cell isolation kit was used for magnetic negative selection to purify CD4+ T cells from thawed PBMCs. The trial cohort comprised about 60 patients with relapsed/refractory classical Hodgkin lymphoma whose best overall responses were complete response, partial response or progressive disease. In the multi-cohort phase II CheckMate 205 trial, trial patients received single-agent nivolumab. An independent review committee assessed best overall response by applying the 2007 International Working Group response criteria. PBMCs from the trial were collected at three points: immediately before nivolumab initiation (C1D1), and during therapy at cycle 2 day 1 and cycle 4 day 1. After peripheral blood was drawn into 8 mL Vacutainer Cell Preparation Tubes, PBMCs were isolated by centrifugation and then cryopreserved. Purified CD4+ and CD8+ fractions were generated only in cases for which an additional PBMC sample was available. On LS columns in a quadroMACS separator, the magnetically labelled cells were depleted, and the flow-through was collected as the purified fraction.

Reading the germline V gene gives CDR1 LGHNA and CDR2 YNFKEQ. Spanning cysteine to phenylalanine, the CDR3 consists of 13 amino acids. Only CDR3 DNA remains: 39 bases, in frame from the first base. At the junction V is shortened by 0 bases and J by 6 bases, with 7 bases in between. The full study reports these points: Newly diagnosed patients were reported to have lower baseline TCR diversity than healthy donors, and relapsed/refractory patients were reported to have lower baseline TCR diversity still. By C4D1, a significant rise was seen in CD4+ TCR diversity but not in CD8+ TCR diversity (p=0.0027 vs p=0.16), and the rise was most apparent among complete responders (p=0.02). Patients starting nivolumab less than 1 year after ASCT had lower diversity and were excluded from later analyses to avoid confounding by immune reconstitution. The study covered only a single clinical trial cohort, and the causes of the repertoire differences, possibly disease activity or prior therapy, were still not defined. Among trial patients, those achieving complete response had baseline diversity similar to that of newly diagnosed patients, while diversity was significantly lower in partial responders and progressors.

The receptor chain draws on TRBV4-2 and TRBJ2-3; D gene: possibly TRBD1, on 5 matching bases. Sample: CD4+ T cells from blood, taken at baseline. This receptor was obtained from a human donor with classical Hodgkin lymphoma. CDR3 reads: CASSQDGADTQYF. The nucleotide sequence reads as follows: TGTGCCAGCAGCCAAGATGGGGCTGATACGCAGTATTTT.